This entry lists 14 T cell receptor beta chains sequenced from one sample in a study of shared clonotypes between healthy human individuals. Repertoires were generated with immunoSEQ multiplex PCR, while TCRdb's copy carries only in-frame clones and drops some. Here the sample spans hundreds of thousands of clones, 90% to 96% being singletons. The sample consisted of naive CD4+ T cells sorted from blood. Subset described: CD45RA+ positively selected. These receptors were collected from a woman in her twenties or thirties in good health.

The rearrangement joins TRBV28 to TRBJ2-7; tentatively, D is TRBD1 (6 bases). The germline V and J ends were trimmed by 6 bases and 2 bases, with 14 bases remaining between them. The CDR3 length is 14 residues. Germline lookup yields CDR1 MDHEN and CDR2 SYDVKM. DNA for the CDR3: TGTGCCAGCAGGTCGGCAGGGGACGCCTACGAGCAGTACTTC. Its translation is CASRSAGDAYEQYF.

The CDR3 region is CASSESRVGADTQYF. For the CDR3, the DNA is TGTGCCAGCAGTGAATCTCGGGTGGGTGCAGATACGCAGTATTTT. The V gene is TRBV25-1, the J gene TRBJ2-3, with D unresolved. CDR1 is MGHDK, CDR2 SYGVNS, per germline. CDR3 length: 15 amino acids. Trimming shortened V by 1 base and J by 4 bases, and 12 bases separated the two germline ends.

The chain has TRBV10-1 and TRBJ1-2; D is possibly TRBD1 (5 bases). The CDR3 consists of 15 residues. Germline CDR1 and CDR2: WNHNN and SYGVQD (reference sequence). V lost 3 bases to trimming and J lost 7 bases, with 18 bases between them. This CDR3 reads CASSEDRTAGGGYTF. Here the CDR3 DNA reads TGCGCCAGCAGTGAAGACCGGACGGCCGGGGGTGGCTACACCTTC.

The chain carries TRBV30 and TRBJ2-5; D possibly corresponds to TRBD1 (6 bases). With the DNA end fitting TRBJ2-7 better, the J assignment may be wrong. Germline V gene data show CDR1 as GTSNPN and CDR2 as SVGIG (reference sequence). The CDR3 contains 12 residues. The CDR3: CAWSVQGYEQYF. The CDR3 region has the DNA TGTGCCTGGAGTGTACAGGGCTACGAGCAGTACTTC.

The chain links TRBV19 to TRBJ2-7; 8 bases are a match to TRBD2. This CDR3 region has 13 residues. CDR1 is LNHDA, CDR2 SQIVND, per germline (reference sequence). Trimming at V came to 4 bases and at J to 4 bases, leaving 3 bases not matched to a gene. Here the CDR3 reads CASSRREAYEQYF. The CDR3 DNA is TGTGCCAGTAGTAGGCGGGAGGCTTACGAGCAGTACTTC.

The chain links TRBV15 to TRBJ2-5, with D unresolved. V lost 2 bases to trimming and J lost 0 bases, with 10 bases between them. The CDR3 length is 15 residues. The germline V gene encodes CDR1 LNHNV and CDR2 YYDKDF (reference sequence). The CDR3 nucleotides read TGTGCCACCAGCAGAAGGTCAGATCACCAAGAGACCCAGTACTTC. Translation: CATSRRSDHQETQYF.

The chain joins TRBV2 to TRBJ2-5; no definite D call. The CDR3 is 13 amino acids. V lost 3 bases and J 2 bases, leaving 7 bases between the germline ends. CDR1 is SNHLY and CDR2 is FYNNEI in the germline V gene. This chain's CDR3 is CASSDLGQETQYF. In DNA, the CDR3 is TGTGCCAGCAGTGATCTAGGGCAAGAGACCCAGTACTTC.

The chain is built from TRBV5-1 and TRBJ2-5, with D possibly being TRBD1 (7 bases). V lost 1 base to trimming and J lost 5 bases, with 12 bases between them. The CDR3 has 14 amino acids. The germline V gene encodes CDR1 SGHRS and CDR2 YFSETQ. DNA for the CDR3: TGCGCCAGCAGCTTGCGTTCAGGGGGGGAGACCCAGTACTTC. Translating it yields CASSLRSGGETQYF.

In nucleotides, the CDR3 is TGCGCCAGCAGCTTGGATTCGGGGTTACGGGAGACCCAGTACTTC. This translates into CASSLDSGLRETQYF. The rearrangement links TRBV5-1 to TRBJ2-5; the D gene is possibly TRBD2 (5 bases). CDR1 SGHRS and CDR2 YFSETQ come from the germline V gene. The V gene lost 0 bases and the J gene lost 5 bases, with 14 bases spanning the gap. The CDR3 extends over 15 amino acids.

The rearrangement joins TRBV5-4 to TRBJ2-1, with D unclear. V was cut by 0 bases and J by 6 bases, with 16 bases left in between. The germline gives CDR1 SGHNT, CDR2 YYREEE (reference sequence). This CDR3 has 16 amino acids. CDR3 amino acids: CASSLAGWAQINEQFF. Here the CDR3 DNA reads TGTGCCAGCAGCTTGGCCGGCTGGGCCCAGATCAATGAGCAGTTCTTC.

The gene calls are TRBV6-5 and TRBJ2-5; maybe TRBD1 (7 bases). Germline assignment: CDR1 MNHEY and CDR2 SVGAGI. The CDR3 runs 14 residues. With 6 bases removed from V and 5 bases from J, the gap between germline ends came to 16 bases. The CDR3 here is CASSPRPGGETQYF. In nucleotides, the CDR3 is TGTGCCAGCAGCCCTAGGCCAGGGGGGGAGACCCAGTACTTC.

The chain has TRBV6-1 and TRBJ2-1, with D perhaps TRBD2 (5 bases). Germline CDR1 reads MNHNS; CDR2 reads SASEGT. V lost 2 bases to trimming and J lost 4 bases, with 9 bases between them. The CDR3 loop spans 14 amino acids. This CDR3 is CASSESGLYNEQFF. The CDR3 nucleotides are TGTGCCAGCAGTGAAAGCGGACTTTACAATGAGCAGTTCTTC.

The chain couples TRBV4-1 to TRBJ1-5, with D possibly matching TRBD1 (5 bases). The CDR3 loop spans 19 amino acids. V was clipped by 2 bases and J by 0 bases, with 20 bases between them. Germline CDR1 MGHRA, CDR2 YSYEKL. The CDR3 DNA reads as TGCGCCAGCAGCCAATCTTTCCGAGGGGCATCACTTAGCAATCAGCCCCAGCATTTT. As protein: CASSQSFRGASLSNQPQHF.

The V call is TRBV7-9, the J call TRBJ2-7, with a weak D call TRBD1 (6 bases). Trimming stripped 5 bases from V and 4 bases from J, with 18 bases between. Germline V gene sequence: CDR1 SEHNR, CDR2 FQNEAQ (reference sequence). The CDR3 is 15 amino acids. CDR3 protein: CASSDFVGHTYEQYF. CDR3 DNA sequence: TGTGCCAGCAGCGACTTTGTGGGACATACGTACGAGCAGTACTTC. The full variable domain, completed using reference TRBV7-9 and TRBJ2-7, is DTGVSQNPRHKITKRGQNVTFRCDPISEHNRLYWYRQTLGQGPEFLTYFQNEAQLEKSRLLSDRFSAERPKGSFSTLEIQRTEQGDSAMYLCASSDFVGHTYEQYFGPGTRLTVT.